These 17 T cell receptor beta chains originate from one sample sequenced in a study of CXCR3-negative and CXCR3-positive naive CD8 T cells (dated by TCRdb to between 2018 and 2021). Overall study results and their limits: TRB CDR3s from CXCR3-positive naive cells showed higher hydrophobicity (lower Kidera factor 4), lower energy, and higher strength and volume indices than CXCR3-negative naive cells.

These receptors have no identified antigens. Reads for this sample came from a NextSeq 550. The Human TCR Profiling Kit (MiLaboratory) was used to prepare UMI-labeled 5' RACE TRB cDNA libraries. After the reads were reprocessed by TCRdb, one entry was made per CDR3 protein sequence, with no DNA. The sample's clone listing holds some 140,000 distinct CDR3 sequences. Around 0.37% of the sample is held by the ten biggest clonotypes. What was sequenced was naive CXCR3+ CD8+ T cells from blood. The cell subset or site label corresponds to: CD45RO-CCR7+CD27+CD95- naive CD8+ T cells expressing CXCR3 (TNR3+). These receptors came from a human donor in good health. Some clones in this sample may be carry-over from other donors' samples.

This CDR3 reads CSARLPQGVTFRGSYEQYF. The J gene is TRBJ2-7, the V gene TRBV20-1; there is no DNA to check the TCRdb D call of TRBD1. This CDR3 has 19 residues. Germline CDR1 is DFQATT and CDR2 is SNEGSKA (reference sequence).

The chain uses TRBV5-6 and TRBJ2-7; TCRdb's assignment of TRBD2 cannot be checked, as there is no DNA. Germline V gene data show CDR1 as SGHDT and CDR2 as YYEEEE. The CDR3 is made up of 14 amino acids. The CDR3 reads CASSLALGAYEQYF.

The chain employs TRBV4-1 and TRBJ1-5; without DNA, the TCRdb call of TRBD1 cannot be checked. This CDR3 has 16 amino acids. Germline V gene lookup returns CDR1 MGHRA and CDR2 YSYEKL. The CDR3 protein is CASSQVGNRDNQPQHF.

V gene TRBV5-1 combines with J gene TRBJ2-1; without DNA, the TCRdb call of TRBD1 cannot be checked. CDR3 length equals 13 residues. In germline, CDR1 is SGHRS, CDR2 YFSETQ. CDR3: CASRTGSSNEQFF.

V usage is TRBV6-5 and J usage is TRBJ2-2; TCRdb gives TRBD2 as the D gene, but with no DNA this cannot be confirmed. Germline V lookup: CDR1 MNHEY, CDR2 SVGAGI. The CDR3 spans 18 residues. CDR3 sequence reads: CASSYGAIAGANTGELFF.

V usage is TRBV20-1 and J usage is TRBJ2-1; TCRdb names TRBD2, which stays unverified in the absence of DNA. The CDR3 totals 12 residues. Germline V CDR1 and CDR2: DFQATT, SNEGSKA (reference sequence). This CDR3 reads CSAMEAGGEQFF.

V is TRBV27 and J is TRBJ2-1; TCRdb names TRBD2, which stays unverified in the absence of DNA. CDR3 length: 14 amino acids. Germline V gene lookup returns CDR1 MNHEY and CDR2 SMNVEV (reference sequence). The CDR3 is CASSFGGEFNEQFF.

This sequence joins TRBV7-6 and TRBJ2-1. The CDR3 has 14 residues. The germline CDR1 and CDR2 sequences are SGHVS and FNYEAQ. The CDR3 is CASSPSILLNEQFF.

The chain uses TRBV12-3 or TRBV12-4 and TRBJ2-1; the D call of TRBD2 rests on TCRdb alone, since no DNA is present to check it. The length of the CDR3 is 14 residues. CDR3 sequence: CASSFYSGGNEQFF.

This chain joins TRBV7-3 and TRBJ2-7; TCRdb reports TRBD2, a call that lacks DNA to check it against. The CDR3 spans 14 residues. The germline gives CDR1 SGHTA, CDR2 FQGTGA. This chain's CDR3 is CASSSSGGSYEQYF.

The rearrangement uses TRBV28 and TRBJ2-7; TCRdb names TRBD1, which stays unverified in the absence of DNA. The CDR3 is made up of 19 amino acids. Germline-derived CDR1 and CDR2 are MDHEN and SYDVKM. The CDR3 spells CASSFTLPGQGTIPYEQYF.

The gene calls are TRBV7-9 and TRBJ1-1. Per the germline V gene, CDR1 is SEHNR and CDR2 is FQNEAQ (reference sequence). The CDR3 has 12 residues. The CDR3 here is CASSLEAGGAFF.

The rearrangement uses TRBV27 and TRBJ2-1; TCRdb gives TRBD2 as the D gene, but with no DNA this cannot be confirmed. The CDR3 length is 17 residues. The germline V gene has CDR1 MNHEY and CDR2 SMNVEV (reference sequence). CDR3: CASRDLALGPSYNEQFF.

J is TRBJ1-3 and V is TRBV21-1. TRBV21-1 represents a pseudogene. The CDR3 is made up of 15 amino acids. CDR3 amino acids: CASSKYESSGNTIYF.

The chain links TRBV5-1 to TRBJ2-7; TCRdb's D call, TRBD1, is unchecked because there is no DNA. The germline V gene has CDR1 SGHRS and CDR2 YFSETQ. There are 14 residues in the CDR3. CDR3 sequence reads: CASSFRDGANEQYF.

V gene TRBV7-2 combines with J gene TRBJ2-3; the TCRdb call, TRBD2, lacks DNA for checking. CDR3 length: 15 amino acids. In germline, CDR1 is SGHTA, CDR2 FQGNSA. The CDR3 region is CASSLLAGGPATQYF. Based on the CDR3 plus reference TRBV7-2 and TRBJ2-3, the full variable domain is GAGVSQSPSNKVTEKGKDVELRCDPISGHTALYWYRQSLGQGLEFLIYFQGNSAPDKSGLPSDRFSAERTGGSVSTLTIQRTQQEDSAVYLCASSLLAGGPATQYFGPGTRLTVL.

This chain joins TRBV2 and TRBJ2-1; TCRdb indicates TRBD1, and absent DNA this call remains unverified. Germline CDR1 reads SNHLY; CDR2 reads FYNNEI. CDR3 length: 16 amino acids. The CDR3 loop is CASSEGQLYSYNEQFF. Full variable domain (outside the CDR3, taken from reference TRBV2 and TRBJ2-1): EPEVTQTPSHQVTQMGQEVILRCVPISNHLYFYWYRQILGQKVEFLVSFYNNEISEKSEIFDDQFSVERPDGSNFTLKIRSTKLEDSAMYFCASSEGQLYSYNEQFFGPGTRLTVL.